What follows are 7 T cell receptor beta chains derived from one specimen sequenced in a study of T cell changes during pregnancy in multiple sclerosis. TCRdb's table, derived via immunoSEQ multiplex PCR, lists solely in-frame clones and lacks some. The table lists roughly 80,000 clones, about 93% of them singletons, with approximately 2.8% in the top ten. Sample: peripheral blood, taken after pregnancy. The receptors originated from a female donor in good health, enrolled as a control in a pregnancy study.

The J gene is TRBJ1-1, the V gene TRBV2; 9 bases are shared with TRBD1. The trim removed 10 bases at V and 1 base at J, leaving 13 bases unmatched. The germline CDR1 and CDR2 sequences are SNHLY and FYNNEI. The CDR3 consists of 16 residues. The CDR3: CATTGGGRGANTEAFF. Written as DNA, the CDR3 is TGTGCCACAACAGGGGGCGGAAGGGGGGCGAACACTGAAGCTTTCTTT.

The CDR3 sequence is CASSLAGVPYNEQFF. The CDR3 DNA sequence: TGTGCCAGCAGCTTAGCGGGAGTTCCCTACAATGAGCAGTTCTTC. The V call is TRBV7-9, the J call TRBJ2-1, with D possibly TRBD2 on 5 matching bases. Germline loops: CDR1 SEHNR, CDR2 FQNEAQ (reference sequence). The CDR3 covers 15 residues. V was pared by 0 bases and J by 2 bases, with 8 bases between.

This clone was picked up one time. Other DNA sequences in this sample translate to the same CDR3. The V gene is TRBV10-1, the J gene TRBJ2-7; 9 nucleotides align to TRBD1. Trimming at V came to 5 bases and at J to 5 bases, leaving 7 bases not matched to a gene. This CDR3 has 14 residues. The germline V gene has CDR1 WNHNN and CDR2 SYGVQD (reference sequence). The chain's CDR3 is CASSPGTGKNEQYF. The CDR3 region has the DNA TGCGCCAGCAGTCCAGGGACAGGGAAAAACGAGCAGTACTTC.

The CDR3 nucleotides read TGCGCCAGCAGCCAAGATTTTACAGGAAGCTCCTACGAGCAGTACTTC. It encodes CASSQDFTGSSYEQYF. The chain links TRBV4-3 to TRBJ2-7; possibly TRBD1 for D (5 bases). Trimming left V 0 bases short and J 0 bases short, with 12 bases between. The CDR3 has 16 amino acids. In germline, CDR1 is LGHNA, CDR2 YSLEER.

V is TRBV6-6 and J is TRBJ1-1; the D is unclear. This CDR3 is built from 14 residues. CDR1 is MNHNY, CDR2 SVGAGI, per germline (reference sequence). The ends were cut back, 0 bases at V and 1 base at J, with 6 bases in the middle. The CDR3 DNA sequence: TGTGCCAGCAGTTACTCGACTGCGAACACTGAAGCTTTCTTT. Residues: CASSYSTANTEAFF.

V is TRBV27 and J is TRBJ1-1; 8 bases align to TRBD1. V was clipped by 7 bases and J by 2 bases; unmatched bases: 3. From germline, CDR1 is MNHEY and CDR2 SMNVEV (reference sequence). The CDR3 contains 13 residues. The CDR3 coding sequence is TGTGCCAGCAAGGGACAGGCAAACACTGAAGCTTTCTTT. Its translation: CASKGQANTEAFF.

V gene TRBV25-1 combines with J gene TRBJ2-5; D unresolved. In germline, CDR1 is MGHDK, CDR2 SYGVNS. V gave up 3 bases and J gave up 5 bases, with 4 bases separating them. There are 11 residues in the CDR3. Here the CDR3 DNA reads TGTGCCAGCAGTGACTTGGAGACCCAGTACTTC. Protein sequence: CASSDLETQYF.